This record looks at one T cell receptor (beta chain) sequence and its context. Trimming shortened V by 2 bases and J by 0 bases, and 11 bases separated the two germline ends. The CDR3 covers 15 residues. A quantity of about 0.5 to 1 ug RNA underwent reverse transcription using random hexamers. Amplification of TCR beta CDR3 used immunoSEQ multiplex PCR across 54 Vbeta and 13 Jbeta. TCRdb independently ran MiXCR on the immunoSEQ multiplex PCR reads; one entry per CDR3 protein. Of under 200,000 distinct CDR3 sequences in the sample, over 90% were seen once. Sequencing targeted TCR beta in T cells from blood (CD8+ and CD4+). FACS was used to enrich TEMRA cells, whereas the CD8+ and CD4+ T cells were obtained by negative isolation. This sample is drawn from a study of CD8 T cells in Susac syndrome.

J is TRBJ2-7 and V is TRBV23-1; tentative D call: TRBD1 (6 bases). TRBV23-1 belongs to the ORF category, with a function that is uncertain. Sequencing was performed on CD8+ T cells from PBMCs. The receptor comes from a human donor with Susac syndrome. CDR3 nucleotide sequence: TGCGCCAGCAGTCAACCCCGGGACAACTCCTACGAGCAGTACTTC. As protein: CASSQPRDNSYEQYF.